This is a list of T cell receptor beta chains from one sample in a study of cytomegalovirus exposure and HLA in healthy donors. The assay was immunoSEQ multiplex PCR, and TCRdb's table has in-frame clones only and misses some. The table gives more than 140,000 clones; the top ten clones make up about 2% of it. Sequences were obtained from PBMCs. Receptors were obtained from a woman aged 18 to 35 in good health and CMV-seronegative. The CDR3 runs from the conserved cysteine through the conserved F or W. A D gene is named only where the DNA matches it firmly. The size entry is marked missing in some rows and otherwise reads once, few, many or a size class.

.,TRBJ2-7,TRBD2,TRBV5-1,TGCGCCAGCAGCCGAACTTCTAGCGGGGCCTCCTACGAGCAGTACTTC,CASSRTSSGASYEQYF
.,TRBJ2-2,.,TRBV25-1,TGTGCCAGCAGCCGTACTGGGGAGCTGTTTTTT,CASSRTGELFF
.,TRBJ2-3,.,TRBV29-1,TGCAGCGTTGCCCTCGGAGACGGGACAGATACGCAGTATTTT,CSVALGDGTDTQYF
.,TRBJ1-3,.,TRBV5-4,TGTGCCAGCAGCCTACGGGGGGGGCTAAACACCATATATTTT,CASSLRGGLNTIYF
.,TRBJ1-1,TRBD1,TRBV13,TGTGCCAGCAGCCGAGGACAGGGTGGCACTGAAGCTTTCTTT,CASSRGQGGTEAFF
.,TRBJ1-4,.,TRBV18,TGTGCCAGCTCACCACGAACAGTGGCAACTAATGAAAAACTGTTTTTT,CASSPRTVATNEKLFF
.,TRBJ1-1,.,TRBV5-1,TGCGCCAGCAGCTCGTCCTTGGGACAGAACACTGAAGCTTTCTTT,CASSSSLGQNTEAFF
.,TRBJ2-7,.,TRBV19,TGTGCCAGTACCCCCTCTTGGGAGAGAACCTACGAGCAGTACTTC,CASTPSWERTYEQYF
.,TRBJ2-3,.,TRBV5-4,TGTGCCAGCAGCTTGAGGCAGGGGACAGATACGCAGTATTTT,CASSLRQGTDTQYF
.,TRBJ1-2,.,TRBV5-1,TGCGCCAGCAGCTTGGATCGGGACTATGGCTACACCTTC,CASSLDRDYGYTF
medium-sized,TRBJ1-1,TRBD1,TRBV11-2,TGTGCCAGCAGCAGACAGGGAAGCACTGAAGCTTTCTTT,CASSRQGSTEAFF
.,TRBJ2-7,TRBD2,TRBV7-6,TGTGCCAGCAGCCGGGGACTAGCGGGACGAAACTACGAGCAGTACTTC,CASSRGLAGRNYEQYF
.,TRBJ2-5,.,TRBV9,TGTGCCAGCAGCGTAGAGGGGAACAGCCAAGAGACCCAGTACTTC,CASSVEGNSQETQYF
.,TRBJ2-3,TRBD2,TRBV7-7,TGTGCTAGCAGCTTAGCGCCTAGCGGGAGAGATACGCAGTATTTT,CASSLAPSGRDTQYF
.,TRBJ1-2,TRBD1,TRBV25-1,TGTGCCAGCAGTGAATACGGGGACAGGGCGAAGGGCTACACCTTC,CASSEYGDRAKGYTF
.,TRBJ1-5,TRBD1,TRBV28,TGTGCCAGCAGTCCCGGGACAGGGGATCAGCCCCAGCATTTT,CASSPGTGDQPQHF
.,TRBJ2-3,.,TRBV5-1,TGCGCCAGCAGGGACAAGTTGGATACGCAGTATTTT,CASRDKLDTQYF
.,TRBJ2-7,TRBD1,TRBV7-2,TGTGCCAGCAGCTTCTTCGCGACAGGGGAAAACGAGCAGTACTTC,CASSFFATGENEQYF
.,TRBJ1-2,.,TRBV5-1,TGCGCCAGCAGCTTGTCGTCAGGCACTAACTATGGCTACACCTTC,CASSLSSGTNYGYTF
.,TRBJ2-1,TRBD1,TRBV27,TGTGCCAGCAGCCCAATCGGGGGACAGGGTGGGAATGAGCAGTTCTTC,CASSPIGGQGGNEQFF
.,TRBJ1-2,.,TRBV30,TGTGCCTGGAGTGGGGGCTCTAACTATGGCTACACCTTC,CAWSGGSNYGYTF
.,TRBJ1-2,TRBD1,TRBV19,TGTGCCAGTAGTATCCCTTACAGGGGACGCTATGGCTACACCTTC,CASSIPYRGRYGYTF
.,TRBJ1-2,.,TRBV7-2,TGTGCCAGCAGCCCAGGAGCCGGGACATCCTTTAACTATGGCTACACCTTC,CASSPGAGTSFNYGYTF
.,TRBJ1-4,.,TRBV4-1,TGCGCCAGCAGCCATACCGGGCCAGGGGATGAAAAACTGTTTTTT,CASSHTGPGDEKLFF
.,TRBJ2-1,.,TRBV4-2,TGTGCCAGCAGCCAAGTTGGGCTATACAATGAGCAGTTCTTC,CASSQVGLYNEQFF
.,TRBJ1-1,.,TRBV27,TGTGCCAGCAGTATTACAGCGAACACTGAAGCTTTCTTT,CASSITANTEAFF
.,TRBJ2-7,TRBD1,TRBV19,TGTGCCAGCCAAGAAAGGGGACAGGGGTACGAGCAGTACTTC,CASQERGQGYEQYF
.,TRBJ2-2,TRBD2,TRBV29-1,TGCAGCGTTGAGACTAGCGGTACCGGGGAGCTGTTTTTT,CSVETSGTGELFF
.,TRBJ1-1,TRBD1,TRBV5-1,TGCGCCAGCAGCCGGGACAGGATGAACACTGAAGCTTTCTTT,CASSRDRMNTEAFF